The TCR beta chain described here comes from a study of OX40 agonist ivuxolimab in advanced cancers. Overall study: Prior checkpoint blockade (anti-PD-1, anti-PD-L1 or anti-CTLA-4) was permitted; approximately 44% had it.

This clone was detected only a few times. Antigen specificity is unknown. Study results and limitations: At 0.1 to 3.0 mg/kg, CD4+ and CD8+ blood T cells expanded clonally by week 6. Low normalized T-cell clonal expansion was also seen in some nonresponders.

Trimming removed 2 bases from V and 1 base from J; junction bases left unmatched: 7. CDR3 length: 16 residues. Germline values: CDR1 LNHDA, CDR2 SQIVND (reference sequence). The repertoire was sequenced with immunoSEQ multiplex PCR; TCRdb's copy has only in-frame clones and lacks some. The sample records approximately 100,000 clones, less than 95% being singletons. The receptor comes from an adult with an advanced solid tumor such as melanoma, head and neck, liver or kidney cancer. This sequence joins TRBV19 and TRBJ2-5; 7 nucleotides align to TRBD1. This specimen consisted of CD4+ or CD8+ T cells sorted from blood, obtained in a trial of the OX40 agonist ivuxolimab. The CDR3 here is CASSIIGQAGQETQYF. The CDR3 region has the DNA TGTGCCAGTAGTATAATCGGACAGGCTGGCCAAGAGACCCAGTACTTC.